The 15 T cell receptor beta chains reported below all come from one sample, sequenced in a study of patients and donors after allogeneic stem cell transplantation. Each CDR3 protein is one row after TCRdb ran MiXCR on the RT-PCR reads. The sample records around 150,000 distinct CDR3 sequences, roughly 35% being singletons. Sequenced material: blood, either unsorted or a sorted T cell fraction (not recorded which). These receptors were collected from a human donor who was either an allogeneic HSCT recipient or a stem cell or donor lymphocyte infusion donor (not recorded which). It is not recorded whose cells these are; they may come from a transplant donor.

This chain connects TRBV13 to TRBJ1-1; no clear D gene. V lost 1 base and J lost 6, with 9 bases in between. Germline CDR1 reads PRHDT; CDR2 reads FYEKMQ (reference sequence). This CDR3 is 13 amino acids long. The CDR3 loop reads CASSLEGRAEAFF. The CDR3 DNA sequence: TGTGCCAGCAGCTTAGAAGGGAGGGCTGAAGCTTTCTTT.

This clonotype was picked up a small number of times. The chain couples TRBV5-1 to TRBJ2-7, with 9 positions matching TRBD1. The V gene end was trimmed by 0 bases and the J gene end by 3 bases; junction bases not matched to a gene: 4. Germline V gene sequence: CDR1 SGHRS, CDR2 YFSETQ. The CDR3 sequence is 15 residues long. The chain's CDR3 is CASSLGTGVDYEQYV. CDR3 DNA sequence: TGCGCCAGCAGCTTGGGGACAGGGGTCGACTACGAGCAGTACGTC.

A few counts support this clonotype. CDR3 coding DNA: TGTGCCAGCAAGTCGGGTTCGGCTAGTCAGCCCCAGCATTTT. Translation gives CASKSGSASQPQHF. The rearrangement links TRBV12-3 or TRBV12-4 to TRBJ1-5; D is ambiguous. V shed 7 bases and J shed 6 bases, with 16 bases lying between them. The CDR3 consists of 14 residues.

This clonotype showed up just a few times. The V gene is TRBV29-1, the J gene TRBJ1-2, with TRBD1 identical over 7 bases. Germline CDR1 and CDR2: SQVTM and ANQGSEA. Losses at the gene ends were 0 bases for V and 0 bases for J; bases not matched to a gene: 7. This CDR3 contains 16 residues. CDR3 loop: CSVEDRKGGSNYGYTF. The CDR3 DNA reads TGCAGCGTTGAAGATCGGAAAGGGGGCTCTAACTATGGCTACACCTTC.

This clonotype was seen a handful of times. V and J are TRBV6-5 and TRBJ1-5; no firm D call. The CDR3 covers 13 residues. The germline V gene encodes CDR1 MNHEY and CDR2 SVGAGI. Trimming left V 8 bases short and J 7 bases short, with 15 bases between. CDR3: CASSATGEQPQHF. The CDR3, as DNA: TGTGCCAGCTCTGCGACGGGCGAGCAGCCCCAGCATTTT.

This clonotype was recorded a few times. This sequence joins TRBV6-5 and TRBJ1-3, with TRBD1 matching over 7 bases. The CDR3 sequence is 15 residues long. Trimming at V came to 2 bases and at J to 2 bases, leaving 3 bases not matched to a gene. CDR1 and CDR2 (germline): MNHEY, SVGAGI. CDR3 in DNA: TGTGCCAGCAGTTACCAACAGGGGACTGGAAACACCATATATTTT. Translated: CASSYQQGTGNTIYF.

This clonotype was seen a handful of times. The chain links TRBV12-3 or TRBV12-4 to TRBJ1-3; D unresolved. The V end was cut by 1 base, the J end by 4 bases, with 14 bases between. The CDR3 has 16 amino acids. DNA of the CDR3: TGTGCCAGCAGTTTAGTTGTAGTGGGGTGGGGAAACACCATATATTTT. Translated, it gives CASSLVVVGWGNTIYF.

This chain uses TRBV6-5 with TRBJ1-1; D remains unclear. Per the germline V gene, CDR1 is MNHEY and CDR2 is SVGAGI. CDR3 size: 15 residues. V lost 6 bases, J lost 1 base, and 15 bases lay in between. CDR3 coding DNA: TGTGCCAGCAGCTCTCCTCGGGCTACGAACACTGAAGCTTTCTTT. It codes for CASSSPRATNTEAFF.

The chain couples TRBV28 to TRBJ2-2; D uncertain. The germline V and J ends were trimmed by 2 bases and 1 base, with 8 bases remaining between them. CDR1 and CDR2 from the germline V gene are MDHEN and SYDVKM. This CDR3 has 15 residues. The CDR3 DNA sequence: TGTGCCAGCAGTTTAAGTTTAAGGAACACCGGGGAGCTGTTTTTT. It translates to CASSLSLRNTGELFF.

In this sample, this clonotype turned up once. The genes are TRBV3-1 and TRBJ1-1; D remains ambiguous. The germline V and J ends were trimmed by 3 bases and 7 bases, with 9 bases remaining between them. Germline lookup yields CDR1 LGHDT and CDR2 YNNKEL (reference sequence). CDR3 length: 12 amino acids. The CDR3 DNA sequence: TGTGCCAGCAGCCATGGAAGTTTTGAAGCTTTCTTT. Translating gives CASSHGSFEAFF.

The chain has TRBV7-3 and TRBJ2-2; D gene ambiguous. There are 13 residues in the CDR3. The ends were cut back, 5 bases at V and 6 bases at J, with 10 bases in the middle. Germline loops: CDR1 SGHTA, CDR2 FQGTGA. The CDR3 DNA is TGTGCCAGCAGCCCATTTCAAGCCGGGGAGCTGTTTTTT. Amino acid sequence: CASSPFQAGELFF. The whole variable domain, remainder taken from reference TRBV7-3 and TRBJ2-2, is GAGVSQTPSNKVTEKGKYVELRCDPISGHTALYWYRQSLGQGPEFLIYFQGTGAADDSGLPNDRFFAVRPEGSVSTLKIQRTERGDSAVYLCASSPFQAGELFFGEGSRLTVL.

The sample holds many counts of this clonotype. The chain carries TRBV29-1 and TRBJ1-1, with D tentatively TRBD1 (5 bases). This CDR3 is built from 12 residues. Germline V gives CDR1 SQVTM, CDR2 ANQGSEA. V shed 0 bases and J shed 8 bases, with 10 bases lying between them. CDR3 bases: TGCAGCGTTGAAGAGATCAGGGTGGAAGCTTTCTTT. It yields the protein CSVEEIRVEAFF.

This clonotype occurred a few times. V and J are TRBV19 and TRBJ1-5, with D perhaps TRBD1 (6 bases). Germline V CDR1 and CDR2: LNHDA, SQIVND (reference sequence). The CDR3 has 13 residues. Trimming pared 4 bases from V and 6 bases from J, leaving 10 bases between. CDR3 nucleotides: TGTGCCAGTAGTAACAGGGCAGGTCAGCCCCAGCATTTT. This encodes CASSNRAGQPQHF.

This clonotype was counted only a few times. This chain connects TRBV10-3 to TRBJ1-2; no clear D gene. V dropped 5 bases and J dropped 7 bases, with 11 bases sitting between them. The CDR3 sequence is 12 residues long. CDR1 and CDR2 from the germline V gene are ENHRY and SYGVKD. The CDR3 coding sequence is TGTGCCATCAGTATATTAAAGGGTGGCTACACCTTC. This gives the protein CAISILKGGYTF.

This sequence joins TRBV28 and TRBJ1-5, with D tentatively TRBD1 (5 bases). The V end lost 6 bases, the J end lost 3 bases, and 12 bases lay between the germline ends. Germline CDR1 reads MDHEN; CDR2 reads SYDVKM. The CDR3 has 14 amino acids. CDR3 in amino acids: CASSAQAYNQPQHF. The CDR3 bases are TGTGCCAGCAGCGCACAGGCTTACAATCAGCCCCAGCATTTT.